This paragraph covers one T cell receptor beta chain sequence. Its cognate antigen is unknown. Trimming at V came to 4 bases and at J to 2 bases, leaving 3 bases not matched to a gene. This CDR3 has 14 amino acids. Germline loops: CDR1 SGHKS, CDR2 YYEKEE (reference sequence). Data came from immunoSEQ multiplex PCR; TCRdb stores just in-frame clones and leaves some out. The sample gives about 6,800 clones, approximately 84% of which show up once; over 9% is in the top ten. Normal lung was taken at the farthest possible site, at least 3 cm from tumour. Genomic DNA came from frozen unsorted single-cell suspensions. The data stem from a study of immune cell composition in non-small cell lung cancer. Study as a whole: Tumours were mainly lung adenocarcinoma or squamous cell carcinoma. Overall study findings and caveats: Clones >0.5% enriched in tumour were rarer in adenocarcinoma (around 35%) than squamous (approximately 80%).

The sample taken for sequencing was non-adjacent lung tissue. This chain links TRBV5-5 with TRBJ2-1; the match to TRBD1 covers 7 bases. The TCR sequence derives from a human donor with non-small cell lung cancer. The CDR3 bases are TGTGCCAGCAGCCTGGGACAGACCTACAATGAGCAGTTCTTC. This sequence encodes CASSLGQTYNEQFF.